At least ten counts were recorded for the clone carrying this T cell receptor (beta chain). What it recognizes is unknown. Everyone who gave samples was a healthy Caucasian. This CDR3 is 15 amino acids long. The V end was cut by 4 bases, the J end by 1 base, with 8 bases between. Template switching added a universal primer binding site, and final cDNA carried unique molecular identifiers. TCRdb analysed the 5' RACE reads with MiXCR anew, one entry per CDR3 protein. This sample has around 230,000 distinct CDR3 sequences, with roughly a tenth found just once. This sample stems from a study of identical twins. Findings of the study overall: Fewer insertions marked abundant cord blood beta clonotypes; young adult naive trended weakly, memory not at all.

This receptor was obtained from a woman under 30 in good health. Sequencing was carried out using memory (CD45RO+) T cells sorted from blood. The V gene is TRBV12-3 or TRBV12-4, the J gene TRBJ2-6; D is unclear. The CDR3 nucleotides are TGTGCCAGCAGTTCCAGATCGTCTGGGGCCAACGTCCTGACTTTC. Residues: CASSSRSSGANVLTF.